A selection of T cell receptor beta chains follows, all from one sample in a study of TIL therapy for anti-PD-1-resistant metastatic lung cancer. Clones were sequenced by immunoSEQ multiplex PCR, and TCRdb holds only the in-frame ones, with some missing. The sample consists of about 32,000 clones, 60% to 80% of them appearing once. Sequencing was performed on blood, taken at baseline. These receptors were collected from a woman aged 30 to 85 with non-small cell lung cancer. The CDR3 runs from the conserved cysteine through the conserved F or W. The D gene is left open where the match is weak. Rows may omit the clone size; those that give it use once, few, many or a size class.

clone_size	d_call	j_call	v_call	cdr3_nt	cdr3_aa
-	TRBD1	TRBJ1-2	TRBV4-2	TGTGCCAGCAGCAGGACAGGGGATGGCTACACCTTC	CASSRTGDGYTF
-	TRBD2	TRBJ2-7	TRBV19	TGTGCCAGTACCCCGTTTAGCGGGAGCGAGCAGTACTTC	CASTPFSGSEQYF
-	-	TRBJ2-3	TRBV5-1	TGCGCCAGCAGCTTGGGAGTAGGTCAGGGGCCAGATACGCAGTATTTT	CASSLGVGQGPDTQYF
-	-	TRBJ1-1	TRBV28	TGTGCCAGCAAACGGACGGCGAACACTGAAGCTTTCTTT	CASKRTANTEAFF
-	-	TRBJ1-2	TRBV29-1	TGCAGCGTCAGCGATAACTATGGCTACACCTTC	CSVSDNYGYTF
-	TRBD1	TRBJ2-3	TRBV5-6	TGTGCCAGCAGCTGGGGGACAGGGGAATATGATACGCAGTATTTT	CASSWGTGEYDTQYF
-	-	TRBJ2-5	TRBV2	TGTGCCAGCAGTGGGACGGGAGTGGGGGAGACCCAGTACTTC	CASSGTGVGETQYF
-	-	TRBJ2-3	TRBV9	TGTGCCAGCAGCGCTCCCCCACCCTTTTTGAAGATTACGCAGTATTTT	CASSAPPPFLKITQYF
-	-	TRBJ1-1	TRBV5-1	TGCGCCAGCAGCTTCCAGGGGTCCACTGAAGCTTTCTTT	CASSFQGSTEAFF
-	-	TRBJ2-1	TRBV6-1	TGTGCCAGCAGTTTTAGGGATGCTGAGCAGTTCTTC	CASSFRDAEQFF
-	TRBD1	TRBJ2-5	TRBV4-1	TGCGCCAGCAGCCCGACAGGGGAAGACCTGCAAGAGACCCAGTACTTC	CASSPTGEDLQETQYF
-	TRBD1	TRBJ2-1	TRBV2	TGTGCCAGCCACCTAGGACAGGGGACGGGTGAGCAGTTCTTC	CASHLGQGTGEQFF
-	TRBD1	TRBJ2-1	TRBV14	TGTGCCAGCAGCCCGCGCTCTCGATCCGGGACAGCCTACAATGAGCAGTTCTTC	CASSPRSRSGTAYNEQFF
few	TRBD1	TRBJ1-5	TRBV9	TGTGCCAGCAGCGCCGCCGTGGACAGGGAGGACCAGCCCCAGCATTTT	CASSAAVDREDQPQHF
-	-	TRBJ1-1	TRBV6-1	TGTGCCAGCAGCCTGCAAGGGGGCACTGAAGCTTTCTTT	CASSLQGGTEAFF
-	-	TRBJ1-2	TRBV6-4	TGTGCCAGCAGTGAAGCGGGAGGGGATGGCTACACCTTC	CASSEAGGDGYTF
-	TRBD1	TRBJ1-5	TRBV5-4	TGTGCCAGCAGCTTGACGGGCGAGGACAGGGTCAATCAGCCCCAGCATTTT	CASSLTGEDRVNQPQHF
-	TRBD1	TRBJ1-2	TRBV25-1	TGTGCCAGCAGTGTTACCGGGACAGGGACGTCTGGCTACACCTTC	CASSVTGTGTSGYTF
-	-	TRBJ1-2	TRBV28	TGTGCCAGCAGTTCCCGAGACTATGGCTACACCTTC	CASSSRDYGYTF
-	-	TRBJ1-1	TRBV5-6	TGTGCCAGCAGATCACCGACACTGTTGAACACTGAAGCTTTCTTT	CASRSPTLLNTEAFF
once	-	TRBJ2-3	TRBV7-2	TGTGCCAGCAGCCCGGGACTCTCCTCGAGGACGCAGTATTTT	CASSPGLSSRTQYF
-	-	TRBJ1-2	TRBV5-1	TGCGCCAGCAGCTTGCGGTTAGAGTATGGCTACACCTTC	CASSLRLEYGYTF